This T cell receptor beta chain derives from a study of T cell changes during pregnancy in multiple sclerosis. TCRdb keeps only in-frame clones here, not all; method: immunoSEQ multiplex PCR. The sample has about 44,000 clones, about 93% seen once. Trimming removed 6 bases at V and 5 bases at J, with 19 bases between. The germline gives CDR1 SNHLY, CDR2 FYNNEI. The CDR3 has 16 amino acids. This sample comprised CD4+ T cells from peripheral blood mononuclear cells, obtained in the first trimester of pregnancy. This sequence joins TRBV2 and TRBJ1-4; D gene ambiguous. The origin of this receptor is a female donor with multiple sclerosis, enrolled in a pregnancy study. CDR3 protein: CASSTRPGSTNEKLFF. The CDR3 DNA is TGTGCCAGCAGCACCCGGCCGGGGTCGACAAATGAAAAACTGTTTTTT. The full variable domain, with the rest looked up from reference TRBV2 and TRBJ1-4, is EPEVTQTPSHQVTQMGQEVILRCVPISNHLYFYWYRQILGQKVEFLVSFYNNEISEKSEIFDDQFSVERPDGSNFTLKIRSTKLEDSAMYFCASSTRPGSTNEKLFFGSGTQLSVL.